A selection of T cell receptor beta chains follows, all from one sample in a study of shared clonotypes between healthy human individuals. The method was immunoSEQ multiplex PCR; TCRdb's version includes in-frame clones alone and lacks a portion of them. There are around 700,000 clones in the sample; around 73% occur only once, and around 2% lies in the top ten. Sequenced material: memory CD4+ T cells sorted from blood. The source is a woman between 25 and 40 years old in good health. The CDR3 runs from the conserved cysteine through the conserved F or W. A D gene is named only where the DNA matches it firmly. The size entry is marked missing in some rows and otherwise reads once, few, many or a size class.

d_call: NA; v_call: TRBV25-1; clone_size: NA; j_call: TRBJ2-1; cdr3_aa: CASSYRRSSYNEQFF
d_call: TRBD1; v_call: TRBV6-5; clone_size: NA; j_call: TRBJ1-3; cdr3_aa: CASSKTGETGNTIYF
d_call: NA; v_call: TRBV28; clone_size: NA; j_call: TRBJ2-4; cdr3_aa: CASSLTGFGNIQYF
d_call: NA; v_call: TRBV11-2; clone_size: many; j_call: TRBJ2-1; cdr3_aa: CASSLDIGYNEQFF
d_call: NA; v_call: TRBV7-9; clone_size: few; j_call: TRBJ1-5; cdr3_aa: CASSLAEGFKPQHF
d_call: TRBD2; v_call: TRBV30; clone_size: NA; j_call: TRBJ2-7; cdr3_aa: CAWSGRGDSYEQYF
d_call: NA; v_call: TRBV19; clone_size: NA; j_call: TRBJ1-5; cdr3_aa: CASSIQGLSGQPQHF
d_call: TRBD2; v_call: TRBV28; clone_size: NA; j_call: TRBJ2-1; cdr3_aa: CATGLAGASSYNEQFF
d_call: NA; v_call: TRBV10-2; clone_size: once; j_call: TRBJ2-7; cdr3_aa: CASRRGERSYEQYF
d_call: TRBD2; v_call: TRBV6-6; clone_size: NA; j_call: TRBJ2-3; cdr3_aa: CASRSRTSGTDTQYF
d_call: TRBD1; v_call: TRBV7-9; clone_size: NA; j_call: TRBJ2-7; cdr3_aa: CASRPQGDLAGQYF
d_call: TRBD2; v_call: TRBV19; clone_size: NA; j_call: TRBJ2-1; cdr3_aa: CASSHSQLTSGRHNEQFF
d_call: NA; v_call: TRBV28; clone_size: NA; j_call: TRBJ2-1; cdr3_aa: CASSAGGGGYNEQFF
d_call: NA; v_call: TRBV16; clone_size: NA; j_call: TRBJ1-6; cdr3_aa: CASSPNDFTPLHF
d_call: NA; v_call: TRBV5-1; clone_size: NA; j_call: TRBJ2-2; cdr3_aa: CASSLEGRPNTGELFF
d_call: NA; v_call: TRBV6-5; clone_size: NA; j_call: TRBJ2-5; cdr3_aa: CASSRGGMETQYF
d_call: TRBD2; v_call: TRBV28; clone_size: NA; j_call: TRBJ2-7; cdr3_aa: CASSPGSSGSEEQYF
d_call: NA; v_call: TRBV5-4; clone_size: NA; j_call: TRBJ1-1; cdr3_aa: CASSLVVTGITEAFF
d_call: TRBD1; v_call: TRBV7-6; clone_size: NA; j_call: TRBJ1-5; cdr3_aa: CASSSGTGINQPQHF
d_call: NA; v_call: TRBV19; clone_size: few; j_call: TRBJ1-5; cdr3_aa: CASSRGRDSNQPQHF
d_call: TRBD1; v_call: TRBV27; clone_size: NA; j_call: TRBJ1-6; cdr3_aa: CASSPDRGIRGAYNSPLHF
d_call: TRBD1; v_call: TRBV11-2; clone_size: NA; j_call: TRBJ2-7; cdr3_aa: CASSLGDRDYEQYF
d_call: TRBD2; v_call: TRBV19; clone_size: NA; j_call: TRBJ2-3; cdr3_aa: CASSILAGAGDTQYF
d_call: NA; v_call: TRBV27; clone_size: NA; j_call: TRBJ2-3; cdr3_aa: CASSLYQGSDTQYF
d_call: NA; v_call: TRBV29-1; clone_size: NA; j_call: TRBJ2-2; cdr3_aa: CSVLFGHTNTGELFF
d_call: TRBD2; v_call: TRBV28; clone_size: few; j_call: TRBJ2-2; cdr3_aa: CASSGPGLDAGELFF
d_call: TRBD1; v_call: TRBV4-1; clone_size: NA; j_call: TRBJ2-3; cdr3_aa: CASSRAGTGGWGDTQYF
d_call: NA; v_call: TRBV7-3; clone_size: NA; j_call: TRBJ1-5; cdr3_aa: CASSSYRDNQPQHF
d_call: TRBD1; v_call: TRBV2; clone_size: NA; j_call: TRBJ1-4; cdr3_aa: CASSEAGTGGEKLFF
d_call: TRBD2; v_call: TRBV19; clone_size: NA; j_call: TRBJ2-1; cdr3_aa: CASKGASGRAGSYNEQFF
d_call: TRBD1; v_call: TRBV30; clone_size: NA; j_call: TRBJ1-2; cdr3_aa: CAGRGPGTAYGYTF
d_call: NA; v_call: TRBV21-1; clone_size: few; j_call: TRBJ2-2; cdr3_aa: CASSKEAGGVTGELFF
d_call: TRBD1; v_call: TRBV5-4; clone_size: few; j_call: TRBJ1-2; cdr3_aa: CASSPGGANYGYTF
d_call: NA; v_call: TRBV2; clone_size: NA; j_call: TRBJ1-4; cdr3_aa: CASSLFGVGVREVFF
d_call: NA; v_call: TRBV19; clone_size: NA; j_call: TRBJ1-1; cdr3_aa: CASSQGRATEAFF
d_call: TRBD2; v_call: TRBV30; clone_size: NA; j_call: TRBJ2-7; cdr3_aa: CAWRRLAGSSLYF
d_call: NA; v_call: TRBV19; clone_size: NA; j_call: TRBJ2-4; cdr3_aa: CASSIRGRPDHF
d_call: NA; v_call: TRBV15; clone_size: many; j_call: TRBJ2-7; cdr3_aa: CATSRERTSSVYEQYF
d_call: NA; v_call: TRBV7-9; clone_size: NA; j_call: TRBJ2-5; cdr3_aa: CASSLAPSQETQYF